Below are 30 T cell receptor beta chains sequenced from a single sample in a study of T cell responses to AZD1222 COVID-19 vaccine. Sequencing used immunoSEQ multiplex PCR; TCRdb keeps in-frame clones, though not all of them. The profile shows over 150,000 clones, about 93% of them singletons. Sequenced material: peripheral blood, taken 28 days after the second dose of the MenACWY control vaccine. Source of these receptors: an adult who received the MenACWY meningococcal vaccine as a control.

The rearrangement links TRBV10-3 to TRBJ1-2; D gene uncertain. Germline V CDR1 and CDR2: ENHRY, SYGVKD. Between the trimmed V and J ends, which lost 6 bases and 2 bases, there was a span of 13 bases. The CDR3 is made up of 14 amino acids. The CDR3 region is CAIRRTAGNYGYTF. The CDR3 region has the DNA TGTGCCATCAGAAGGACGGCCGGGAACTATGGCTACACCTTC.

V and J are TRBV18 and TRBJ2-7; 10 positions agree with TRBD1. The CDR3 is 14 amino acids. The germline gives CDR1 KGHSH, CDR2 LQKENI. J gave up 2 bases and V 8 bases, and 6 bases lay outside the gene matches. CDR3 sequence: CASHQGQGTYEQYF. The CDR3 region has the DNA TGTGCCAGCCACCAGGGACAGGGGACCTACGAGCAGTACTTC. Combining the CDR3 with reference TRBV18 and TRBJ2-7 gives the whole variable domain NAGVMQNPRHLVRRRGQEARLRCSPMKGHSHVYWYRQLPEEGLKFMVYLQKENIIDESGMPKERFSAEFPKEGPSILRIQQVVRGDSAAYFCASHQGQGTYEQYFGPGTRLTVT.

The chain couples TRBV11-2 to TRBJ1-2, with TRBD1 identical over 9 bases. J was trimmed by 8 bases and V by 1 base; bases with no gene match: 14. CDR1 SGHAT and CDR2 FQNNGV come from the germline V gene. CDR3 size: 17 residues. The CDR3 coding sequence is TGTGCCAGCAGCTTAGGGATTAGGGACAGGGAACAACGGGGCTACACCTTC. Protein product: CASSLGIRDREQRGYTF.

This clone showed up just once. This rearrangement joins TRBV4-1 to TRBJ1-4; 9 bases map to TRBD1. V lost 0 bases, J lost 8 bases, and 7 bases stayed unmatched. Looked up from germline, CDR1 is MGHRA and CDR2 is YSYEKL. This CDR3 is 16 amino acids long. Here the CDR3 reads CASSQDRGTGLEKLFF. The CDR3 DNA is TGCGCCAGCAGCCAAGATCGAGGGACAGGGTTGGAAAAACTGTTTTTT.

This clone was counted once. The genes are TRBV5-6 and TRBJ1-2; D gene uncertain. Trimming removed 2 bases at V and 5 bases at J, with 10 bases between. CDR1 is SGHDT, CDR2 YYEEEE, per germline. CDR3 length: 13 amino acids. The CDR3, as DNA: TGTGCCAGCAGCTTAAGCAGTTATTATGGCTACACCTTC. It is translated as CASSLSSYYGYTF.

Here the CDR3 reads CASSPRIRSLIQGARSGANVLTF. Here the CDR3 DNA reads TGTGCCAGCAGTCCCCGCATCCGCTCACTAATACAGGGGGCCCGGTCTGGGGCCAACGTCCTGACTTTC. The chain combines TRBV6-6 with TRBJ2-6; TRBD1 aligns across 9 bases. Germline V gives CDR1 MNHNY, CDR2 SVGAGI (reference sequence). The CDR3 is 23 residues long. V trimming: 5 bases; J trimming: 1 base; junction bases outside the gene matches: 24.

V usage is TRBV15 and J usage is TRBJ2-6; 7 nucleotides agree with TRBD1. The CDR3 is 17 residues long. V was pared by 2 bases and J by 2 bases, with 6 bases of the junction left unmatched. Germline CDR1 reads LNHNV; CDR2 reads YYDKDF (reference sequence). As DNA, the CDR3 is TGTGCCACCAGCAGATTCACCGGGACAGCTGGGGCCAACGTCCTGACTTTC. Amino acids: CATSRFTGTAGANVLTF.

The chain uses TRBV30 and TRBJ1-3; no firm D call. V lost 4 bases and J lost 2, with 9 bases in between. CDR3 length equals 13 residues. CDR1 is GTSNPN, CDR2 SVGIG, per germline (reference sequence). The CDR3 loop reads CAWNRVPGNTIYF. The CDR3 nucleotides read TGTGCCTGGAATCGAGTCCCTGGAAACACCATATATTTT.

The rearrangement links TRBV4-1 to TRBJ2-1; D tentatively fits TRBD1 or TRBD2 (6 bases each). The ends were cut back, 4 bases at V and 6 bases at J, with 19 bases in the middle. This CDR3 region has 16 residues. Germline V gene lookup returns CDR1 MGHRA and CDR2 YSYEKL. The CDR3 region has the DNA TGCGCCAGCAGCCCAGAAGGGGGGCCAGGTACCAATGAGCAGTTCTTC. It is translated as CASSPEGGPGTNEQFF.

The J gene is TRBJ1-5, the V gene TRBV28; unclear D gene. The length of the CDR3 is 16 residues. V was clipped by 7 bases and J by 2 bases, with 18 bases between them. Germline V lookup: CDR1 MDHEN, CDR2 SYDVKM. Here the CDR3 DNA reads TGTGCCAGCAAGGGTTTTGGGTTAACGGGCAATCAGCCCCAGCATTTT. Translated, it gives CASKGFGLTGNQPQHF. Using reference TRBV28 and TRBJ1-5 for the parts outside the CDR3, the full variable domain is DVKVTQSSRYLVKRTGEKVFLECVQDMDHENMFWYRQDPGLGLRLIYFSYDVKMKEKGDIPEGYSVSREKKERFSLILESASTNQTSMYLCASKGFGLTGNQPQHFGDGTRLSIL.

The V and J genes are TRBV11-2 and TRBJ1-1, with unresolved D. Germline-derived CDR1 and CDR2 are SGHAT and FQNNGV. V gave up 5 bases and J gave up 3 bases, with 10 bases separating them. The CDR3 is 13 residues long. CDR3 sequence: CASSPRLYTEAFF. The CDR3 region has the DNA TGTGCCAGCAGCCCGCGACTGTACACTGAAGCTTTCTTT.

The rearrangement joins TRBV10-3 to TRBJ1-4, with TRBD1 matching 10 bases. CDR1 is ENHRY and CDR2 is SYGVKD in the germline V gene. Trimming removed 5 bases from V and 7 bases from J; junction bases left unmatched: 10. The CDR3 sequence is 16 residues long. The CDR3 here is CAISNRDRGFSEKLFF. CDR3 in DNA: TGTGCCATCAGTAACCGGGACAGGGGTTTTAGTGAAAAACTGTTTTTT.

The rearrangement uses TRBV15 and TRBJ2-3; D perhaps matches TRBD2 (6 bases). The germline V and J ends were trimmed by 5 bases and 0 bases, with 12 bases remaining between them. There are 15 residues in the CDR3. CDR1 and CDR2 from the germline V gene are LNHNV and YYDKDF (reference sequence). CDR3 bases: TGTGCCACCAGCGGTGGACTACTGAGCACAGATACGCAGTATTTT. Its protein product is CATSGGLLSTDTQYF.

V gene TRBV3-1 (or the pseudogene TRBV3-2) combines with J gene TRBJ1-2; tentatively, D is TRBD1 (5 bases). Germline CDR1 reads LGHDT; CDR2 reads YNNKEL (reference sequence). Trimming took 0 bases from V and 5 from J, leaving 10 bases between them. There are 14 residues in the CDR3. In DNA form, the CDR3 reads TGTGCCAGCAGCCAAGATCTGGGACCATATGGCTACACCTTC. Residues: CASSQDLGPYGYTF.

The CDR3 coding sequence is TGTGCCAGCAGCCGAGGGTCGCGGGCCCACCTCCACTTT. It encodes CASSRGSRAHLHF. The chain links TRBV7-9 to TRBJ1-6; D gene unclear. The germline V and J ends were trimmed by 5 bases and 15 bases, with 17 bases remaining between them. Per germline, CDR1 SEHNR and CDR2 FQNEAQ (reference sequence). The CDR3 covers 13 residues.

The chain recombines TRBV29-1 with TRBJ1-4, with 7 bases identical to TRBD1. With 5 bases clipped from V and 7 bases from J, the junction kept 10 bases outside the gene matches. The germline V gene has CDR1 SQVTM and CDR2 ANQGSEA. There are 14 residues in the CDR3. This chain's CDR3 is CSVPGTAGSEKLFF. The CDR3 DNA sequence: TGCAGCGTTCCAGGGACAGCCGGCAGTGAAAAACTGTTTTTT.

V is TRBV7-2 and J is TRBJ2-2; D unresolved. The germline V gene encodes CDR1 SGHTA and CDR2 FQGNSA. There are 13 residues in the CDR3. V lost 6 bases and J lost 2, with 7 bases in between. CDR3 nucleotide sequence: TGTGCCAGCAGTTACATAAACACCGGGGAGCTGTTTTTT. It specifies CASSYINTGELFF.

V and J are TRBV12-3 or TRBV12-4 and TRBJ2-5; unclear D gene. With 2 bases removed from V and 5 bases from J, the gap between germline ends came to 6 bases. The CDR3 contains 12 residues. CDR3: CASSLPRETQYF. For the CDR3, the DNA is TGTGCCAGCAGTTTACCACGGGAGACCCAGTACTTC.

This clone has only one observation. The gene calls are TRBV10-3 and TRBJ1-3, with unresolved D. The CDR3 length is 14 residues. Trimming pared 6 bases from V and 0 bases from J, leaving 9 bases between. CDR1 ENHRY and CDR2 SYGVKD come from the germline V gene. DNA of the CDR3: TGTGCCATCAGGGGTGAGTCCTCTGGAAACACCATATATTTT. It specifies CAIRGESSGNTIYF.

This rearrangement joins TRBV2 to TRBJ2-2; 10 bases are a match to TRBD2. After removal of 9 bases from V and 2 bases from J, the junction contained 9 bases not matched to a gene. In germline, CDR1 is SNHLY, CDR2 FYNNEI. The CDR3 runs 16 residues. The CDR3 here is CARPRSGGANTGELFF. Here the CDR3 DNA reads TGTGCCAGACCCCGCAGCGGGGGGGCCAACACCGGGGAGCTGTTTTTT. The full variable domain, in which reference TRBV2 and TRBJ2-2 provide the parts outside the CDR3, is EPEVTQTPSHQVTQMGQEVILRCVPISNHLYFYWYRQILGQKVEFLVSFYNNEISEKSEIFDDQFSVERPDGSNFTLKIRSTKLEDSAMYFCARPRSGGANTGELFFGEGSRLTVL.

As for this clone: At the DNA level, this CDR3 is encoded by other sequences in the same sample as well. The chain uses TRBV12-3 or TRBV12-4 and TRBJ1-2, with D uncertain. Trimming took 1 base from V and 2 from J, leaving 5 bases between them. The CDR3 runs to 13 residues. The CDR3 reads CASSLGGNYGYTF. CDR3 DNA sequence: TGTGCCAGCAGTTTAGGAGGGAACTATGGCTACACCTTC.

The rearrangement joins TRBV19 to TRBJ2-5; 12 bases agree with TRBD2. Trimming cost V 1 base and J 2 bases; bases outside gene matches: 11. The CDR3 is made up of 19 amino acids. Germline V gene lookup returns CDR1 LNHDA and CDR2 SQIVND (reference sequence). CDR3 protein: CASSIVGKLGLAGQETQYF. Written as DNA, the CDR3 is TGTGCCAGTAGTATAGTAGGGAAACTCGGACTAGCGGGGCAAGAGACCCAGTACTTC.

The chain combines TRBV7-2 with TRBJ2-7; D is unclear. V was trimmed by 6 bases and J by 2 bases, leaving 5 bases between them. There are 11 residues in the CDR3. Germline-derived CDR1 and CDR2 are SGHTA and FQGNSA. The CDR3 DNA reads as TGTGCCAGCAGTCTTACCTACGAGCAGTACTTC. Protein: CASSLTYEQYF.

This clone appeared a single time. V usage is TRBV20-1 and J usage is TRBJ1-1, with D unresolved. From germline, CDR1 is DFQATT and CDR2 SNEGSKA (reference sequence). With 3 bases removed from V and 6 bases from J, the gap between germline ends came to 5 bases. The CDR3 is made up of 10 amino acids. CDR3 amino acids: CSARDSEAFF. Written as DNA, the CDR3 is TGCAGTGCTAGGGACTCTGAAGCTTTCTTT.

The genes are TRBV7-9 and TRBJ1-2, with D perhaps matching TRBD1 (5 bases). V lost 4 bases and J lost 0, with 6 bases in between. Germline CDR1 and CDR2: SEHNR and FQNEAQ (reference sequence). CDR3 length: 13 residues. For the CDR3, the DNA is TGTGCCAGCAGCTCGACAGCTAACTATGGCTACACCTTC. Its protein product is CASSSTANYGYTF.

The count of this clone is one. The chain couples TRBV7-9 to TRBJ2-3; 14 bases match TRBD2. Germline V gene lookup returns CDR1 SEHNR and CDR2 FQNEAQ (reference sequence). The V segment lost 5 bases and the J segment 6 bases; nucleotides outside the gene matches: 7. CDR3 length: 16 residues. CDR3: CASSPGLAGVVDTQYF. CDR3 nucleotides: TGTGCCAGCAGCCCGGGACTAGCGGGGGTAGTGGATACGCAGTATTTT.

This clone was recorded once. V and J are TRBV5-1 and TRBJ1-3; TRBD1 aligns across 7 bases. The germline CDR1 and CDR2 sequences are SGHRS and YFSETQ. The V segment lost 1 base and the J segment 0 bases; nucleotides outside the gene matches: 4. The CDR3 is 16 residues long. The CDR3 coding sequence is TGCGCCAGCAGCTTGTCCAGGGACAGCTCTGGAAACACCATATATTTT. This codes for CASSLSRDSSGNTIYF.

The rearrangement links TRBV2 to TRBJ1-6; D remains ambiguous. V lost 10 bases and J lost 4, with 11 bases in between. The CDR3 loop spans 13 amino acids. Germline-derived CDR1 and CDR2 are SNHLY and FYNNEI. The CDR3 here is CATASEYNSPLHF. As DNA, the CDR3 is TGTGCCACCGCCTCCGAGTATAATTCACCCCTCCACTTT.

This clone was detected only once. DNA of the CDR3: TGTGCCAGCAGAACCGGGACCAGAAGAAGAAACACTGAAGCTTTCTTT. This translates into CASRTGTRRRNTEAFF. The chain carries TRBV5-6 and TRBJ1-1; D is perhaps TRBD1 (5 bases). V shed 5 bases and J shed 2 bases, with 19 bases lying between them. The CDR3 consists of 16 residues. Germline values: CDR1 SGHDT, CDR2 YYEEEE.

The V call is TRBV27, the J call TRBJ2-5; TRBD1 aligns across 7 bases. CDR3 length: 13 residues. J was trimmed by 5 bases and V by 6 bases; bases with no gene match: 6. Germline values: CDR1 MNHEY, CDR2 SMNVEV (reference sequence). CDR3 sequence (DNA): TGTGCCAGCAGCTACAGGGGAAGGGAGACCCAGTACTTC. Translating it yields CASSYRGRETQYF.